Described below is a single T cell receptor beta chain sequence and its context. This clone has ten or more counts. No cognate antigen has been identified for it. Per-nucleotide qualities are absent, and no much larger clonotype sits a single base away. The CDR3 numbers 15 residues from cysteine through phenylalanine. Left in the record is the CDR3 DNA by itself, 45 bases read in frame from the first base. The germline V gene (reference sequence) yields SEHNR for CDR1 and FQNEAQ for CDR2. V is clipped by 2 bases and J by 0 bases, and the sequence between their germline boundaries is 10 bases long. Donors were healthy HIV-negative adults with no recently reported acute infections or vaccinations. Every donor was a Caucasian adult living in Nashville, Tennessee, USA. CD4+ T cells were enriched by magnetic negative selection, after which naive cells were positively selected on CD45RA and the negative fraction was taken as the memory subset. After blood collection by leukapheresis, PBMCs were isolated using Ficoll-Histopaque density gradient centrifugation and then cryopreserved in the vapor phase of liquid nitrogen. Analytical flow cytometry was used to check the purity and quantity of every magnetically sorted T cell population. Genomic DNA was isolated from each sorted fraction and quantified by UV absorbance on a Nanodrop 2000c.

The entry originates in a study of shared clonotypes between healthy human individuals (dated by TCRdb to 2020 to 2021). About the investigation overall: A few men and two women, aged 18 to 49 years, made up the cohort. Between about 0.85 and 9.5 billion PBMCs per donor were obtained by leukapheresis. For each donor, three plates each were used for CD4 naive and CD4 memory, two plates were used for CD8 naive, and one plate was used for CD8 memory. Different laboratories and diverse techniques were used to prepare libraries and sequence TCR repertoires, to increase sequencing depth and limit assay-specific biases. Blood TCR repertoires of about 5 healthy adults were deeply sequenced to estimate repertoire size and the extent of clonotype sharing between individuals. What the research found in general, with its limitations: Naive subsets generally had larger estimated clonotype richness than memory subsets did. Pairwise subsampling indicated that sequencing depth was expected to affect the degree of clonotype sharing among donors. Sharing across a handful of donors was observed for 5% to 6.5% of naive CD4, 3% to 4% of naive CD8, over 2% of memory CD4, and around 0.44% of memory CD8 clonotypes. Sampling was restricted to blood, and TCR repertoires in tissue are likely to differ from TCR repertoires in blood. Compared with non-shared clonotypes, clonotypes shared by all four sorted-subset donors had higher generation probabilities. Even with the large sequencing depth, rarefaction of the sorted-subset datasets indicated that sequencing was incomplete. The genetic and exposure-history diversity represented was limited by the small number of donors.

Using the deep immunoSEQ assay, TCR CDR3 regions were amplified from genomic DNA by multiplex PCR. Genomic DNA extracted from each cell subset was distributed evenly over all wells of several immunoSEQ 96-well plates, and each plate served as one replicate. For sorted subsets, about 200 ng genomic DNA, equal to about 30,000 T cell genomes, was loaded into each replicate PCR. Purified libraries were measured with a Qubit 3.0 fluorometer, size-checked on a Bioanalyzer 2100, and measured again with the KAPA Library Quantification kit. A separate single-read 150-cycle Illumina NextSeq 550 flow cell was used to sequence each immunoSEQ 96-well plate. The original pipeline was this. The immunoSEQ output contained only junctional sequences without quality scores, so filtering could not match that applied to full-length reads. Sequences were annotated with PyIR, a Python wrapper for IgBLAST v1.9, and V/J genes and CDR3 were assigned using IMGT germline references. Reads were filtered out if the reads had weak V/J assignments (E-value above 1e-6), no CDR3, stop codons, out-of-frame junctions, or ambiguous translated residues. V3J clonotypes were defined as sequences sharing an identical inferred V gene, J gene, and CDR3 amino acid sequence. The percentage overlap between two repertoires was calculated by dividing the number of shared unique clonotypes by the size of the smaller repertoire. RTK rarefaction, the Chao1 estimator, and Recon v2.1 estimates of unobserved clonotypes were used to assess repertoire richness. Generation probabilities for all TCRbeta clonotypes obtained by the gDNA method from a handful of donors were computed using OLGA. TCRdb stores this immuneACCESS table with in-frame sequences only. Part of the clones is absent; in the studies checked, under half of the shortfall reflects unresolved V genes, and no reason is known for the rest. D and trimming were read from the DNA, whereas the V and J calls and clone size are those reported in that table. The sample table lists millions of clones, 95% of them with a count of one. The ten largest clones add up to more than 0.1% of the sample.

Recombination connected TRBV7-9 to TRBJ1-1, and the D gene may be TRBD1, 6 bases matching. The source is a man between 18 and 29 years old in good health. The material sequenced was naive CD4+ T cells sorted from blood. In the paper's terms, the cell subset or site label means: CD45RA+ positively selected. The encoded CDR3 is CASSLSRGMNTEAFF. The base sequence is TGTGCCAGCAGCTTAAGCAGGGGTATGAACACTGAAGCTTTCTTT.